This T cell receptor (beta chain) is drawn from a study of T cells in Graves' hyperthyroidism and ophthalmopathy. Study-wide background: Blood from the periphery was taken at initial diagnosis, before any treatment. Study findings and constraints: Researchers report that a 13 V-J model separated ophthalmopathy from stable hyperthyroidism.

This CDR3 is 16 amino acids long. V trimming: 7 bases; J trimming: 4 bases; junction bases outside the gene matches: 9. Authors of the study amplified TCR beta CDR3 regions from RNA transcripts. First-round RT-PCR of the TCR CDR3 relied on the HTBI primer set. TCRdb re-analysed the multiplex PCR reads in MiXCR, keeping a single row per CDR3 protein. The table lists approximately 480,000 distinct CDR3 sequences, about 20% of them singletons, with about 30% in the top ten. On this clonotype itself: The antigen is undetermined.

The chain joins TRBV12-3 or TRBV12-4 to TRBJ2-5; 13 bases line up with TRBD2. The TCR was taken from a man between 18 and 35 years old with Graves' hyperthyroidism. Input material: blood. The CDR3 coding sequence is TGTGCCAGCACCCCTACTAGCGGGAGGGCCGGAGAGACCCAGTACTTC. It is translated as CASTPTSGRAGETQYF.